The entry below gives a single TCR beta chain sequence along with its context. What it binds is unknown. Clones were sequenced by immunoSEQ multiplex PCR, and TCRdb holds only the in-frame ones, with some missing. The data contain around 90,000 clones, about 81% of them singletons. The data belong to a study of glioma-infiltrating T cells after dendritic cell vaccination. Study-level information: Treatment, given 2003 to 2012, was autologous tumor lysate-pulsed dendritic cell vaccination.

Overall study findings and caveats: Survival was not directly related to TCR clonality in these patients.

Time point here: after dendritic cell vaccination, including at tumor progression/relapse. The sequences come from blood, collected after dendritic cell vaccination. This receptor was obtained from a human donor with glioblastoma.

CDR3 DNA: TGTGCCAGCAGTTCCCTCTTCGGGGAGCTGTTTTTT. Encoded protein: CASSSLFGELFF. The rearrangement uses TRBV6-5 and TRBJ2-2; D call uncertain. This CDR3 is built from 12 residues. Per the germline V gene, CDR1 is MNHEY and CDR2 is SVGAGI. V was cut by 4 bases and J by 7 bases, with 7 bases left in between.